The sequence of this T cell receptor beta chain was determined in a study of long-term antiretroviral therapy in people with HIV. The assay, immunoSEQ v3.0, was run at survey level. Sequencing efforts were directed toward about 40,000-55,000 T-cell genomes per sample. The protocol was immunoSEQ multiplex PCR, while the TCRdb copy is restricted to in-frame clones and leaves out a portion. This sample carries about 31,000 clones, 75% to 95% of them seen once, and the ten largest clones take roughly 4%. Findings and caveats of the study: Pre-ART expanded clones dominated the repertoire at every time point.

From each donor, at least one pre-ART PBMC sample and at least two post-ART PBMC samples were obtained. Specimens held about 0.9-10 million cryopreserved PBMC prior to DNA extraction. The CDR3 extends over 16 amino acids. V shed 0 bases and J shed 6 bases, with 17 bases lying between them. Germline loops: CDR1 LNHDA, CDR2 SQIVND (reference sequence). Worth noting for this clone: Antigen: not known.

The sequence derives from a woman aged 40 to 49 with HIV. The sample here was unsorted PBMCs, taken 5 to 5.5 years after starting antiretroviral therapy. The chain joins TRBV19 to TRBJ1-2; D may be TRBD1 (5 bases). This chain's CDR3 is CASSIESNRPRNGYTF. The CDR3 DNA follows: TGTGCCAGTAGTATAGAAAGTAACAGGCCTCGAAATGGCTACACCTTC.